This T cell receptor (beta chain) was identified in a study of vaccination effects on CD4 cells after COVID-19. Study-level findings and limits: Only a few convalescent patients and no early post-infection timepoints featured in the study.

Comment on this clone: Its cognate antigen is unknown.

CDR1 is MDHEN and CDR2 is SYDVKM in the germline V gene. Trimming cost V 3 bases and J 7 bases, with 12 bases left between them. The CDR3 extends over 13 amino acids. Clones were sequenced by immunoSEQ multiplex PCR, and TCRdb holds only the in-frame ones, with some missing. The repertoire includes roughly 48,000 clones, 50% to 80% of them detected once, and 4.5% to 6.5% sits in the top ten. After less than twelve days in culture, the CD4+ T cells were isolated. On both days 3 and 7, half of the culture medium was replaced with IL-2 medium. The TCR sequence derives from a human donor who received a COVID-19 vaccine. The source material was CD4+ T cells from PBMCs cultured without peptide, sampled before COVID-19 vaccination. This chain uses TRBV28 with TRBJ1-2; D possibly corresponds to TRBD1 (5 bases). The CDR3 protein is CASSFGGSRGYTF. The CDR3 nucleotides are TGTGCCAGCAGTTTCGGGGGGTCTCGTGGCTACACCTTC.